These 19 T cell receptor beta chains came from one sample sequenced in a study of blood T cell repertoires in COVID-19. TCRdb's table, derived via immunoSEQ multiplex PCR, lists solely in-frame clones and lacks some. The repertoire has 250,000 to 300,000 clones, 75% to 90% of them found once; the top ten carry 10%. Input material: peripheral blood. The receptors stem from a woman aged 70-85 years with COVID-19, enrolled during active disease.

V is TRBV5-1 and J is TRBJ2-7; maybe TRBD1 (6 bases). Deletions cut 0 bases from V and 0 bases from J, with 10 bases between. CDR1 and CDR2 from the germline V gene are SGHRS and YFSETQ. This CDR3 spans 15 amino acids. CDR3 coding DNA: TGCGCCAGCAGCTTGGTGGCAGGGGACTCCTACGAGCAGTACTTC. It translates to CASSLVAGDSYEQYF.

The rearrangement links TRBV11-2 to TRBJ1-4; the match to TRBD1 covers 9 bases. The CDR3 extends over 17 amino acids. CDR1 and CDR2 (germline): SGHAT, FQNNGV. Trimming took 5 bases from V and 1 from J; bases not matched to a gene: 8. The CDR3 reads CASSPGTGSLTNEKLFF. In DNA form, the CDR3 reads TGTGCCAGCAGCCCAGGGACAGGGTCACTAACTAATGAAAAACTGTTTTTT.

The genes are TRBV5-5 and TRBJ2-3; unclear D gene. Germline CDR1 is SGHKS and CDR2 is YYEKEE (reference sequence). Trimming pared 5 bases from V and 0 bases from J, leaving 10 bases between. The CDR3 runs 14 residues. DNA of the CDR3: TGTGCCAGCAGTGCCTGGGCAAGCACAGATACGCAGTATTTT. Translated: CASSAWASTDTQYF. Using reference TRBV5-5 and TRBJ2-3 for the parts outside the CDR3, the full variable domain is DAGVTQSPTHLIKTRGQQVTLRCSPISGHKSVSWYQQVLGQGPQFIFQYYEKEERGRGNFPDRFSARQFPNYSSELNVNALLLGDSALYLCASSAWASTDTQYFGPGTRLTVL.

The rearrangement joins TRBV7-2 to TRBJ2-3; 8 bases are shared with TRBD1. The V gene's germline CDR1 is SGHTA and CDR2 FQGNSA. The V gene end was trimmed by 1 base and the J gene end by 9 bases; junction bases not matched to a gene: 6. The CDR3 has 14 residues. The CDR3 region is CASSLGDRPQTQYF. The CDR3 nucleotides read TGTGCCAGCAGCTTAGGGGACAGGCCCCAAACGCAGTATTTT.

The rearrangement links TRBV6-5 to TRBJ2-5; a weak D match, TRBD1 (6 bases). Trimming left V 6 bases short and J 0 bases short, with 11 bases between. Per the germline V gene, CDR1 is MNHEY and CDR2 is SVGAGI. The length of the CDR3 is 14 residues. CDR3 sequence reads: CASRGDNYQETQYF. The CDR3 DNA reads TGTGCCAGCAGAGGGGACAACTACCAAGAGACCCAGTACTTC.

V usage is TRBV6-5 and J usage is TRBJ2-7, with a possible D match to TRBD1 (5 bases). CDR1 is MNHEY, CDR2 SVGAGI, per germline. The CDR3 loop spans 15 amino acids. The germline V and J ends were trimmed by 0 bases and 4 bases, with 13 bases remaining between them. CDR3 loop: CASSYSIARGYEQYF. CDR3 DNA: TGTGCCAGCAGTTACTCGATCGCTAGGGGTTACGAGCAGTACTTC.

The genes are TRBV10-3 and TRBJ2-7; weak D call: TRBD2 (7 bases). The germline V and J ends were trimmed by 4 bases and 5 bases, with 15 bases remaining between them. The CDR3 is 14 residues long. Germline V CDR1 and CDR2: ENHRY, SYGVKD. For the CDR3, the DNA is TGTGCCATCAGTGGGGGAGGGGGAGGGAACGAGCAGTACTTC. It codes for CAISGGGGGNEQYF.

This chain joins TRBV18 and TRBJ1-2; TRBD1 aligns across 10 bases. CDR1 is KGHSH, CDR2 LQKENI, per germline. With 1 base clipped from V and 6 bases from J, the junction kept 5 bases outside the gene matches. The CDR3 is 15 amino acids. CDR3 nucleotide sequence: TGTGCCAGCTCACCACGCCCGGACAGGGGGGATGGCTACACCTTC. Protein product: CASSPRPDRGDGYTF.

The chain couples TRBV11-2 to TRBJ1-1; possibly TRBD1 for D (5 bases). Trimming removed 3 bases from V and 4 bases from J, with 12 bases in between. In germline, CDR1 is SGHAT, CDR2 FQNNGV. The CDR3 runs 14 residues. The CDR3 DNA is TGTGCCAGCAGCTTCGAACAGGAGGGCACTGAAGCTTTCTTT. Residues: CASSFEQEGTEAFF. The variable domain in full, completed from reference TRBV11-2 and TRBJ1-1, reads EAGVAQSPRYKIIEKRQSVAFWCNPISGHATLYWYQQILGQGPKLLIQFQNNGVVDDSQLPKDRFSAERLKGVDSTLKIQPAKLEDSAVYLCASSFEQEGTEAFFGQGTRLTVV.

This sequence joins TRBV5-6 and TRBJ1-6, with TRBD1 as a possible D gene (5 bases). V shed 2 bases and J shed 9 bases, with 15 bases lying between them. The CDR3 has 15 amino acids. CDR1 is SGHDT, CDR2 YYEEEE, per germline. Here the CDR3 DNA reads TGTGCCAGCAGCTTCCGGCCCCTTAGGGGTTCACCCCTCCACTTT. It codes for CASSFRPLRGSPLHF.

A few counts support this clone. This chain links TRBV9 with TRBJ1-5; D gene uncertain. CDR3 length equals 15 residues. The V gene lost 3 bases and the J gene lost 1 base, with 11 bases spanning the gap. Germline CDR1 is SGDLS and CDR2 is YYNGEE. In DNA form, the CDR3 reads TGTGCCAGCAGCGCCGGGTCAGACAGCAATCAGCCCCAGCATTTT. It translates to CASSAGSDSNQPQHF.

This chain uses TRBV4-1 with TRBJ1-5; D call uncertain. The germline V gene encodes CDR1 MGHRA and CDR2 YSYEKL. The CDR3 loop spans 12 amino acids. Trimming pared 1 base from V and 6 bases from J, leaving 4 bases between. The CDR3 DNA reads TGCGCCAGCAGCCAAGTCGGTCAGCCCCAGCATTTT. Its translation is CASSQVGQPQHF.

This clone was observed a handful of times. The V gene is TRBV27, the J gene TRBJ2-7; TRBD2 matches at 11 bases. This CDR3 has 14 residues. V was pared by 6 bases and J by 3 bases, with 4 bases of the junction left unmatched. The germline V gene has CDR1 MNHEY and CDR2 SMNVEV (reference sequence). CDR3 nucleotides: TGTGCCAGCAGGATACTAGCGGGAGACTACGAGCAGTACTTC. It codes for CASRILAGDYEQYF.

The chain combines TRBV10-1 with TRBJ1-2, with D perhaps matching TRBD1 (5 bases). Germline V lookup: CDR1 WNHNN, CDR2 SYGVQD (reference sequence). The CDR3 consists of 12 residues. V was trimmed by 6 bases and J by 8 bases, leaving 13 bases between them. The DNA for the CDR3 is TGCGCCAGCAGGGAGGGGAGCAGGGGCTACACCTTC. Translation: CASREGSRGYTF.

The chain joins TRBV5-1 to TRBJ2-1; TRBD1 aligns across 12 bases. Germline V gives CDR1 SGHRS, CDR2 YFSETQ. This CDR3 is 16 amino acids long. Trimming cost V 4 bases and J 4 bases; bases outside gene matches: 6. DNA for the CDR3: TGCGCCAGCAGCCCACCGGGACAGGGGGCTTACAATGAGCAGTTCTTC. Residues: CASSPPGQGAYNEQFF.

The chain is built from TRBV30 and TRBJ2-1; D may be TRBD2 (5 bases). Germline V gene sequence: CDR1 GTSNPN, CDR2 SVGIG (reference sequence). Trimming removed 0 bases at V and 0 bases at J, with 12 bases between. The CDR3 is 16 residues long. CDR3 region: CAWSVRSARSYNEQFF. The CDR3 DNA reads TGTGCCTGGAGTGTACGTAGCGCCCGCTCCTACAATGAGCAGTTCTTC. Combining the CDR3 with reference TRBV30 and TRBJ2-1 gives the whole variable domain SQTIHQWPATLVQPVGSPLSLECTVEGTSNPNLYWYRQAAGRGLQLLFYSVGIGQISSEVPQNLSASRPQDRQFILSSKKLLLSDSGFYLCAWSVRSARSYNEQFFGPGTRLTVL.

The CDR3 bases are TGTGCCAGCAGTTTAGCGGTCGGTCTACCCTACGAGCAGTACTTC. Amino acid sequence: CASSLAVGLPYEQYF. The chain uses TRBV27 and TRBJ2-7; no clear D gene. CDR3 size: 15 residues. Germline assignment: CDR1 MNHEY and CDR2 SMNVEV (reference sequence). Trimming removed 2 bases from V and 2 bases from J, with 13 bases in between.

The CDR3 sequence is CASTSSGSDGYEQYF. The CDR3 DNA reads TGTGCCAGCACCAGTAGCGGGAGTGATGGTTACGAGCAGTACTTC. The V and J genes are TRBV27 and TRBJ2-7, with 9 positions matching TRBD2. Germline V gene sequence: CDR1 MNHEY, CDR2 SMNVEV (reference sequence). The CDR3 covers 15 residues. V was clipped by 7 bases and J by 4 bases; unmatched bases: 11.

This chain uses TRBV5-6 with TRBJ1-3; no definite D call. CDR1 and CDR2 (germline): SGHDT, YYEEEE. V was shortened by 3 bases and J by 0 bases, with 13 bases between the two germline ends. CDR3 length equals 16 residues. The CDR3 protein is CASSWRGIDSGNTIYF. In DNA form, the CDR3 reads TGTGCCAGCAGCTGGCGGGGAATCGACTCTGGAAACACCATATATTTT. The entire variable domain, with the rest obtained from reference TRBV5-6 and TRBJ1-3, is as follows: DAGVTQSPTHLIKTRGQQVTLRCSPKSGHDTVSWYQQALGQGPQFIFQYYEEEERQRGNFPDRFSGHQFPNYSSELNVNALLLGDSALYLCASSWRGIDSGNTIYFGEGSWLTVV.